This T cell receptor beta chain originates from a study of control samples from healthy donors and cancer patients. The assay was immunoSEQ multiplex PCR, and TCRdb's table has in-frame clones only and misses some. There are 110,000 to 150,000 clones in the sample; approximately 91% occur only once, and 4.9% lies in the top ten. The germline CDR1 and CDR2 sequences are LGHDT and YNNKEL (reference sequence). The length of the CDR3 is 12 residues. The V and J ends lost 0 bases and 8 bases respectively, with 7 bases between them. Sequencing was carried out using blood. This chain uses TRBV3-1 (or the pseudogene TRBV3-2) with TRBJ1-1, with unresolved D. The TCR originated in a man in his thirties or forties in good health. The CDR3, as DNA: TGTGCCAGCAGCCAAGACAGCTTGGAAGCTTTCTTT. Residues: CASSQDSLEAFF.